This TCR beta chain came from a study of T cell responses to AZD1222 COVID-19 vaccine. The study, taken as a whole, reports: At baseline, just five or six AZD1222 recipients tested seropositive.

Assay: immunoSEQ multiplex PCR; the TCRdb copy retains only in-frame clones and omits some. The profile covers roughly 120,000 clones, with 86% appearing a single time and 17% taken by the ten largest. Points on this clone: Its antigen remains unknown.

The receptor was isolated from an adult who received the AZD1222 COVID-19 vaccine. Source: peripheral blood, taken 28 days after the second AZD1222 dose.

The chain's CDR3 is CSASSPTDGNTEAFF. The CDR3 region has the DNA TGCAGTGCTAGTTCCCCTACTGACGGAAACACTGAAGCTTTCTTT. The chain has TRBV20-1 and TRBJ1-1; D is unresolved. The CDR3 runs 15 residues. The V end was cut by 3 bases, the J end by 2 bases, with 16 bases between. Per the germline V gene, CDR1 is DFQATT and CDR2 is SNEGSKA (reference sequence).